This TCR beta chain is from a study of CD8 T cells in ankylosing spondylitis. Broader study findings: Several highly homologous variants made up a TCR beta motif, and this motif appeared characteristic of ankylosing spondylitis blood.

Using its own MiXCR run on the 5' RACE reads, TCRdb lists one record per CDR3 protein. This sample has 220,000 or so distinct CDR3 sequences, with 15% to 20% found just once. Comment on this clonotype: The antigen is not known.

Looked up from germline, CDR1 is LNHNV and CDR2 is YYDKDF (reference sequence). J gave up 4 bases and V 3 bases, and 10 bases lay outside the gene matches. This CDR3 spans 17 amino acids. The TCR sequence derives from a male donor with ankylosing spondylitis. This chain uses TRBV15 with TRBJ2-1; TRBD2 matches 9 bases. Material for sequencing was blood, either unsorted or a sorted T cell fraction (not recorded which). CDR3: CATSRERSSGVYNEQFF. CDR3 DNA: TGTGCCACCAGCAGGGAAAGATCTAGCGGGGTATACAATGAGCAGTTCTTC.